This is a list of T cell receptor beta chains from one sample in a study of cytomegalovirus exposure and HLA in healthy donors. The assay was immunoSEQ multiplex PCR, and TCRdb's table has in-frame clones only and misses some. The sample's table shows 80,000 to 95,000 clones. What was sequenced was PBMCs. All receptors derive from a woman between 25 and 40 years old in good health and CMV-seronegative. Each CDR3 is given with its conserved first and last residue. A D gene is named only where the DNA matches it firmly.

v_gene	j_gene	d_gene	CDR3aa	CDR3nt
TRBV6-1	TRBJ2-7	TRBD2	CASSEREGTYEQYF	TGTGCCAGCAGTGAAAGGGAGGGAACCTACGAGCAGTACTTC
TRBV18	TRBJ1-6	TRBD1	CASSPSGDRGSPLHF	TGTGCCAGCTCACCGAGTGGGGACAGGGGTTCACCCCTCCACTTT
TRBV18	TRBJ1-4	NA	CASSLGYSEKLFF	TGTGCCAGCTCCCTCGGGTACTCAGAAAAACTGTTTTTT
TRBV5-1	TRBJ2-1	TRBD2	CASSLGLGREYYNEQFF	TGCGCCAGCAGCTTGGGGCTAGGGAGGGAGTATTACAATGAGCAGTTCTTC
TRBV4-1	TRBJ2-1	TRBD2	CASSQDSSGGVPSDNEQFF	TGCGCCAGCAGCCAAGATTCTAGCGGGGGGGTTCCCTCCGACAATGAGCAGTTCTTC
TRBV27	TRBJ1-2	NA	CASSLPRDNNYGYTF	TGTGCCAGCAGTCTGCCCCGGGACAATAACTATGGCTACACCTTC
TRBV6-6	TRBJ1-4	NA	CASSYSAQGNEKLFF	TGTGCCAGCAGTTACTCGGCTCAGGGCAATGAAAAACTGTTTTTT
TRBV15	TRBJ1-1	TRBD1	CATSRGSTGGSEAFF	TGTGCCACCAGCAGAGGTTCAACAGGGGGCTCTGAAGCTTTCTTT
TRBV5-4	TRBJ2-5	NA	CASSLEFGGGGETQYF	TGTGCCAGCAGCTTGGAATTTGGGGGAGGAGGGGAGACCCAGTACTTC
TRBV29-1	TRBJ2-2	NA	CSVDRGNTGELFF	TGCAGCGTTGACCGGGGGAACACCGGGGAGCTGTTTTTT
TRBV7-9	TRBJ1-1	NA	CASSLPLNTEAFF	TGTGCCAGCAGCTTACCGTTGAACACTGAAGCTTTCTTT
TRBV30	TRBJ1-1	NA	CAWSVEGNTEAFF	TGTGCCTGGAGTGTGGAGGGGAACACTGAAGCTTTCTTT
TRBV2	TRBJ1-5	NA	CASSVNRVGNQPQHF	TGTGCCAGCAGTGTGAACAGGGTTGGCAATCAGCCCCAGCATTTT
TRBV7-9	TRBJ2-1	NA	CASSAFIMYGQRKGNEQFF	TGTGCCAGCAGCGCATTCATTATGTATGGACAGCGGAAAGGGAATGAGCAGTTCTTC
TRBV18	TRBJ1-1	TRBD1	CASSPPGQQDEAFF	TGTGCCAGCTCACCACCGGGACAGCAGGATGAAGCTTTCTTT
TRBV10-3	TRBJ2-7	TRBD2	CAISDLAGAYEQYF	TGTGCCATCAGTGACCTAGCGGGGGCCTACGAGCAGTACTTC
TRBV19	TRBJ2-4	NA	CASRGGVRTKNIQYF	TGTGCCAGTAGAGGGGGGGTAAGAACCAAAAACATTCAGTACTTC
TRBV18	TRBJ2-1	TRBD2	CASSEKLAGAEDEQFF	TGTGCCAGCTCAGAGAAACTAGCGGGGGCTGAGGATGAGCAGTTCTTC
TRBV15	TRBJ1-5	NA	CATSPPGGTPQHF	TGTGCCACCAGCCCCCCCGGTGGGACTCCCCAGCATTTT
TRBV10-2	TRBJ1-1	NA	CASKGLDTEAFF	TGCGCCAGCAAGGGGCTGGACACTGAAGCTTTCTTT
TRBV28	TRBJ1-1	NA	CASSLEGNTEAFF	TGTGCCAGCAGTTTAGAGGGGAACACTGAAGCTTTCTTT
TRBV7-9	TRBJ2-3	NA	CASSAGVTDTQYF	TGTGCCAGCAGCGCAGGGGTGACAGATACGCAGTATTTT
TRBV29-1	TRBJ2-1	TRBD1	CSVDLGGWTGANEQFF	TGCAGCGTTGATTTGGGCGGGTGGACAGGGGCGAATGAGCAGTTCTTC
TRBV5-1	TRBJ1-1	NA	CASSLAEHTEAFF	TGCGCCAGCAGCTTAGCCGAGCACACTGAAGCTTTCTTT
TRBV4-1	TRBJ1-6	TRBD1	CASSPQGGEGYNSPLHF	TGCGCCAGCAGCCCCCAGGGGGGAGAGGGGTATAATTCACCCCTCCACTTT
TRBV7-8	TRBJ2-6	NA	CASSLAVGGSSGANVLTF	TGTGCCAGCAGCTTAGCAGTAGGCGGAAGCTCTGGGGCCAACGTCCTGACTTTC
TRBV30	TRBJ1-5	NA	CAWTPSGKGRYQPQHF	TGTGCCTGGACCCCCTCGGGGAAGGGCCGGTACCAGCCCCAGCATTTT
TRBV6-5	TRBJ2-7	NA	CASSFSGGQRGSEQYF	TGTGCCAGCAGTTTCTCTGGGGGACAAAGGGGATCCGAGCAGTACTTC